Listed below are T cell receptor beta chains from one sample, sequenced in a study of cytomegalovirus exposure and HLA in healthy donors. Sequencing used immunoSEQ multiplex PCR; TCRdb keeps in-frame clones, though not all of them. The data hold about 360,000 clones, with 86% observed a single time. Material: PBMCs. These receptors originate from a woman aged 18-35 years in good health and CMV-seronegative. The CDR3 runs from the conserved cysteine through the conserved F or W. A D gene is named only where the DNA matches it firmly. Only part of the rows carry a size: once, few, many, or a class if the clone is expanded.

j_gene,v_gene,abundance,d_gene,CDR3aa,CDR3nt
TRBJ1-4,TRBV6-1,NA,NA,CASKSTGLNEKLFF,TGTGCCAGCAAATCGACAGGACTCAATGAAAAACTGTTTTTT
TRBJ1-4,TRBV5-4,NA,TRBD1,CASRRQGNEKLFF,TGTGCCAGCAGGCGACAGGGGAATGAAAAACTGTTTTTT
TRBJ2-7,TRBV27,NA,TRBD2,CASSWTSETYEQYF,TGTGCCAGCAGTTGGACTAGCGAAACCTACGAGCAGTACTTC
TRBJ2-7,TRBV9,NA,TRBD1,CASSVGQGGYEQYF,TGTGCCAGCAGCGTAGGACAGGGGGGCTACGAGCAGTACTTC
TRBJ1-3,TRBV12-1,NA,NA,CASSLRERGNTIYF,TGTGCCAGCAGCTTACGGGAGCGGGGAAACACCATATATTTT
TRBJ1-1,TRBV4-1,NA,NA,CASSPREGAYMNTEAFF,TGCGCCAGCAGTCCCCGAGAAGGGGCCTACATGAACACTGAAGCTTTCTTT
TRBJ1-3,TRBV5-1,NA,NA,CASSLAPRAGNTIYF,TGCGCCAGCAGCTTGGCCCCCAGGGCTGGAAACACCATATATTTT
TRBJ2-1,TRBV2,NA,NA,CASSPSSSYNEQFF,TGTGCCAGCAGCCCCTCGAGCTCCTACAATGAGCAGTTCTTC
TRBJ2-5,TRBV5-1,NA,TRBD2,CASSRIAGDAETQYF,TGCGCCAGCAGCCGAATCGCGGGAGACGCTGAGACCCAGTACTTC
TRBJ2-2,TRBV19,few,TRBD1,CASSSRDSTTGELFF,TGTGCCAGTAGCAGCCGGGACAGTACCACCGGGGAGCTGTTTTTT
TRBJ1-2,TRBV6-1,NA,NA,CASSLDFQGGYGYTF,TGTGCCAGCAGCCTAGACTTCCAGGGAGGCTATGGCTACACCTTC
TRBJ2-1,TRBV27,NA,TRBD2,CASSSPGLAVDEQFF,TGTGCCAGCAGTTCCCCGGGACTAGCGGTCGATGAGCAGTTCTTC
TRBJ2-1,TRBV5-8,once,TRBD1,CASSFRGLNYNEQFF,TGTGCCAGCAGCTTCAGGGGGCTCAACTACAATGAGCAGTTCTTC
TRBJ2-7,TRBV28,NA,TRBD1,CASSLSGQGQYF,TGTGCCAGCAGTTTATCGGGACAGGGCCAGTACTTC
TRBJ2-1,TRBV27,NA,TRBD2,CASSSNRLAGGLTGEQFF,TGTGCCAGCAGTTCAAACAGGTTAGCGGGAGGTCTCACTGGTGAGCAGTTCTTC
TRBJ2-7,TRBV5-6,NA,TRBD2,CASSPGRIEQYF,TGTGCCAGCAGCCCCGGGAGGATTGAGCAGTACTTC
TRBJ2-1,TRBV7-9,NA,TRBD1,CASSLAFAGGEQFF,TGTGCCAGCAGCTTAGCTTTTGCAGGGGGTGAGCAGTTCTTC
TRBJ1-4,TRBV6-5,NA,NA,CASSYTTGDEKLFF,TGTGCCAGCAGTTACACAACCGGAGATGAAAAACTGTTTTTT
TRBJ1-5,TRBV7-9,NA,NA,CASSPLGGGNQPQHF,TGTGCCAGCAGTCCGCTCGGAGGGGGCAATCAGCCCCAGCATTTT
TRBJ2-5,TRBV5-6,once,NA,CASSLTPQETQYF,TGTGCCAGCAGCTTGACACCCCAAGAGACCCAGTACTTC
TRBJ2-7,TRBV28,NA,NA,CASSRSVGILGEQYF,TGTGCCAGCAGCAGGAGTGTCGGGATCTTGGGCGAGCAGTACTTC
TRBJ2-1,TRBV29-1,NA,NA,CSVEGDPDTNEQFF,TGCAGCGTTGAAGGTGACCCGGACACCAATGAGCAGTTCTTC
TRBJ2-3,TRBV9,NA,NA,CASTAGTQYF,TGTGCCAGCACCGCAGGTACGCAGTATTTT
TRBJ1-4,TRBV19,NA,TRBD1,CASCETGQGWRLFF,TGTGCCAGCTGTGAAACGGGACAGGGGTGGCGACTGTTTTTT
TRBJ1-1,TRBV5-1,NA,NA,CASSLEPPSGFVNTEAFF,TGCGCCAGCAGCTTGGAACCCCCATCCGGGTTCGTGAACACTGAAGCTTTCTTT
TRBJ2-1,TRBV27,NA,TRBD2,CASSWRGVAGPHNEQFF,TGTGCCAGCAGCTGGCGTGGGGTAGCGGGACCCCACAATGAGCAGTTCTTC
TRBJ2-3,TRBV27,NA,TRBD2,CASSSPLKSGGFLSTDTQYF,TGTGCCAGCAGTTCCCCCCTGAAGAGCGGGGGGTTCCTAAGCACAGATACGCAGTATTTT
TRBJ2-5,TRBV7-9,NA,TRBD1,CASSFGTGEGETQYF,TGTGCCAGCAGCTTCGGGACAGGGGAGGGGGAGACCCAGTACTTC
TRBJ2-7,TRBV5-5,NA,NA,CASSSPDIPDYEQYF,TGTGCCAGCAGCTCCCCCGACATCCCAGACTACGAGCAGTACTTC
TRBJ2-1,TRBV4-2,NA,TRBD2,CASSQTSGRPPHNEQFF,TGTGCCAGCAGCCAAACTAGCGGGAGGCCCCCGCACAATGAGCAGTTCTTC
TRBJ1-2,TRBV1,NA,NA,CTSSQGYRGANGYTF,TGCACCAGCAGCCAAGGATACAGGGGAGCGAATGGCTACACCTTC
TRBJ1-5,TRBV19,few,NA,CASSIFQGYQPQHF,TGTGCCAGTAGTATCTTCCAGGGGTATCAGCCCCAGCATTTT
TRBJ2-7,TRBV10-2,few,TRBD2,CASSEFASGGAYEQYF,TGCGCCAGCAGTGAGTTCGCCAGCGGGGGGGCCTACGAGCAGTACTTC
TRBJ1-3,TRBV28,NA,NA,CASSLTGQFSGNTIYF,TGTGCCAGCAGTCTCACCGGACAGTTCTCTGGAAACACCATATATTTT
TRBJ1-5,TRBV27,NA,NA,CASSHTNSNQPQHF,TGTGCCAGCAGCCACACGAATAGCAATCAGCCCCAGCATTTT
TRBJ1-5,TRBV28,NA,NA,CASSPYKNQPQHF,TGTGCCAGCAGTCCATACAAGAATCAGCCCCAGCATTTT
TRBJ2-7,TRBV7-2,once,NA,CASSLIIRWETSYEQYF,TGTGCCAGCAGCTTAATTATTCGGTGGGAGACTTCCTACGAGCAGTACTTC
TRBJ1-2,TRBV28,NA,NA,CASSQPYYQGAYGYTF,TGTGCCAGCAGCCAGCCCTATTATCAGGGTGCCTATGGCTACACCTTC
TRBJ2-7,TRBV28,NA,NA,CASSRLGGLHEQYF,TGTGCCAGCAGTCGTCTAGGAGGGCTCCACGAGCAGTACTTC
TRBJ2-7,TRBV5-4,NA,TRBD2,CASSLLAGDVWEQYF,TGTGCCAGCAGCTTACTAGCGGGAGACGTGTGGGAGCAGTACTTC
TRBJ2-1,TRBV14,NA,TRBD1,CASSQEWTGGNEQFF,TGTGCCAGCAGCCAAGAGTGGACAGGGGGCAATGAGCAGTTCTTC
TRBJ2-7,TRBV9,NA,TRBD2,CASSLKSSGNYEQYF,TGTGCCAGCAGCCTCAAATCTAGCGGGAACTACGAGCAGTACTTC
TRBJ2-2,TRBV4-2,NA,NA,CASSQGAIAGELFF,TGTGCCAGCAGCCAAGGGGCTATTGCCGGGGAGCTGTTTTTT
TRBJ2-3,TRBV30,NA,TRBD2,CAWSDGTSGALYTQYF,TGTGCCTGGAGTGACGGGACTAGCGGGGCCCTTTATACGCAGTATTTT
TRBJ2-1,TRBV7-3,NA,TRBD2,CASSTSGSYNEQFF,TGTGCCAGCAGCACTAGCGGCTCCTACAATGAGCAGTTCTTC
TRBJ2-7,TRBV29-1,NA,NA,CSVEFGTLGDLVYEQYF,TGCAGCGTTGAGTTCGGGACTCTAGGGGATTTAGTGTACGAGCAGTACTTC
TRBJ1-5,TRBV15,once,NA,CATSSHRSNQPQHF,TGTGCCACCAGCAGTCATAGAAGCAATCAGCCCCAGCATTTT
TRBJ2-1,TRBV5-1,NA,NA,CASSFLGPRHGEQFF,TGCGCCAGCAGCTTTCTGGGCCCCCGACATGGTGAGCAGTTCTTC
TRBJ1-1,TRBV7-8,NA,NA,CASSSYGGNTEAFF,TGTGCCAGCAGCTCATACGGAGGGAACACTGAAGCTTTCTTT
TRBJ2-7,TRBV2,NA,TRBD1,CASSPGQGPYEQYF,TGTGCCAGCAGTCCGGGACAGGGTCCCTACGAGCAGTACTTC
TRBJ1-4,TRBV7-9,NA,NA,CASSQLYRVADEKLFF,TGTGCCAGCAGCCAACTTTACAGGGTAGCAGATGAAAAACTGTTTTTT